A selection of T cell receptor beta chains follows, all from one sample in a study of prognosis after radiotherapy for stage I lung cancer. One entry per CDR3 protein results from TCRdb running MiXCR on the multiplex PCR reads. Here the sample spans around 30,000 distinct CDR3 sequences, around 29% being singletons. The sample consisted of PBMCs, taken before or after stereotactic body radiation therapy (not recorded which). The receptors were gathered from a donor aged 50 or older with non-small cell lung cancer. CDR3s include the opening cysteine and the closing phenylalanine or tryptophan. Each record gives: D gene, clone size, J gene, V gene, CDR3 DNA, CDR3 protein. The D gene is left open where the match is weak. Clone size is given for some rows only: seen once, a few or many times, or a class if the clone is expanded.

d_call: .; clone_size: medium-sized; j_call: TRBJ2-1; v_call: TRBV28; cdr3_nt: TGTGCCAGCAGTGTCTCAGGGGTATCCTTGGGTGAGCAGTTCTTC; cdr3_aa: CASSVSGVSLGEQFF
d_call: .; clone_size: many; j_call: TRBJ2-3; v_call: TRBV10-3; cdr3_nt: TGTGCCATCAGTGCTAGAGGGGAATACACAGATACGCAGTATTTT; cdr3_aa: CAISARGEYTDTQYF
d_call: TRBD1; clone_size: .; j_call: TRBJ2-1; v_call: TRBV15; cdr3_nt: TGTGCCACCATCAGAGGGGGCTACAGTGAGCAGTTCTTC; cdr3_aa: CATIRGGYSEQFF
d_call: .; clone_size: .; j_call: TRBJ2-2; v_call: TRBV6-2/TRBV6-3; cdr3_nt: TGTGCCAGCAACGAACAAAGTACTTTCGCCGGGGAGCTGTTTTTT; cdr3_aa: CASNEQSTFAGELFF
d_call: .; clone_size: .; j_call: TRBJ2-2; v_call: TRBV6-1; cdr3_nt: TGTGCCAGCATTGAAAGGTCGCAACCCACCGGGGAGCTGTTTTTT; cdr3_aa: CASIERSQPTGELFF
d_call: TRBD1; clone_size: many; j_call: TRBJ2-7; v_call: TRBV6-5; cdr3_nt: TGTGCCAGCAGTTATTCCAGAACAGACAGGGAAGGGGAGCAGTACTTC; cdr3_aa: CASSYSRTDREGEQYF
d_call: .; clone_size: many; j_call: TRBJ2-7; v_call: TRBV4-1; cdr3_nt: TGCGCCAGCAGCCAAGACAGGGTGTACGAGCAGTACTTC; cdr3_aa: CASSQDRVYEQYF
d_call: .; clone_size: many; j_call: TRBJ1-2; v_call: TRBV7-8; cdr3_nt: TGTGCCAGCAGCTTTTCGAGGGGCTATGGCTACACCTTC; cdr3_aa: CASSFSRGYGYTF
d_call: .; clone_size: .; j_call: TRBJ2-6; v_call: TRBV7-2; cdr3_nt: TGTGCCAGCAGCGCGACGCCCTCTGCGTCCAACGTCCTGACTTTC; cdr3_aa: CASSATPSASNVLTF
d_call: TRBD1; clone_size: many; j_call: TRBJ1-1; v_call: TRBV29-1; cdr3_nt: TGCAGCGTTGAAGCCAGGGGGCGCAGGCCTGAAGCTTTCTTT; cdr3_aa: CSVEARGRRPEAFF
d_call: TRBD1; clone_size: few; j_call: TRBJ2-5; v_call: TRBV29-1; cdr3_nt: TGCAGCGTTGAGGGCAGGGGGCGCGGAGAGACCCAGTACTTC; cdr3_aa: CSVEGRGRGETQYF
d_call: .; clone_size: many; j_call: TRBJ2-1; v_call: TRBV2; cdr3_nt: TGTGCCAGCAGTGAACTGGGCAATGAGCAGTTCTTC; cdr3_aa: CASSELGNEQFF
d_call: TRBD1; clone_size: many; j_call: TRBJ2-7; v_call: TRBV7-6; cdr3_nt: TGTGCCAGCAGCTTGAGCGACAGGGGGTACGAGCAGTACTTC; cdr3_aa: CASSLSDRGYEQYF
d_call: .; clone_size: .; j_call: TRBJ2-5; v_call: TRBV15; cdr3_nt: TGTGCCACCAGCAGAGGGGCGGAGAAGATTAAGAGACAGTACTTC; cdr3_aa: CATSRGAEKIKRQYF
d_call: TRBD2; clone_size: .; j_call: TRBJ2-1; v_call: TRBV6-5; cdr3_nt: TGTGCTAGCAGTTACTCGGGACTAGCGGGAGGGGGCTACTACAATGAGCAGTTCTTC; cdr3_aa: CASSYSGLAGGGYYNEQFF
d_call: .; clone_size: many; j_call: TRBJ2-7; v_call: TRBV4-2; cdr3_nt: TGTGCCAGCAGCCAGGAGCCCAGGTACGAGCAGTACTTC; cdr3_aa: CASSQEPRYEQYF
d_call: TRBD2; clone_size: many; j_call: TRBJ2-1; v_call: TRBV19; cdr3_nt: TGTGCCACCTCCCGACTAGCGGGAGGGCAGTTCTTC; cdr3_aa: CATSRLAGGQFF
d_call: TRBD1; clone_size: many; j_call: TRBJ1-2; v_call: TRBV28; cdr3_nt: TGTGCCAGCACCTTACAGGGGGCGCATGGCTACACCTTC; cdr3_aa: CASTLQGAHGYTF
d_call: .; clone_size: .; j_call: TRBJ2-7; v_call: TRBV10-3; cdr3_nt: TGTGCCATCAGTGACCAGCCCCCTTCGGTTGAGCAGTACTTT; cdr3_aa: CAISDQPPSVEQYF
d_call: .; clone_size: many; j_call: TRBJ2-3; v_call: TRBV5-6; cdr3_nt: TGTGCCAGCAGCTTGGTGCAGGCATGGGATACGCAGTATTTT; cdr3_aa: CASSLVQAWDTQYF
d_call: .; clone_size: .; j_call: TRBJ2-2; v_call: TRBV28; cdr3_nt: TGTGCCAGCAGTCCCCCCCCATCCGGGACCAACACCGGGGAGCTGTTTTTT; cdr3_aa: CASSPPPSGTNTGELFF
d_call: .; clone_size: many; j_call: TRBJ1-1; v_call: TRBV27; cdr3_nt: TGTGCCAGCAGTCGATTGACGGTGAACACTGAAGCTTTCTTT; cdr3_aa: CASSRLTVNTEAFF
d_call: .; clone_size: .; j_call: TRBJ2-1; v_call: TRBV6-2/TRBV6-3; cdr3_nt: TGTGCCAGCAAAATAACAGGGGGGGTCGGTGAGCAGTTCTTC; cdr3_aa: CASKITGGVGEQFF
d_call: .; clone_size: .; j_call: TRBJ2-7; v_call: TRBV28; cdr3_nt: TGTGCCAGCAGTCCGCCGTTAAGACCGGGAGAGCAGTACTTC; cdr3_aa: CASSPPLRPGEQYF
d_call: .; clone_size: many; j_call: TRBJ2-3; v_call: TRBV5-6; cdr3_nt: TGTGCCAGCAGCTTCAGCATGGTCGCAGATACGCAGTATTTT; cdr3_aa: CASSFSMVADTQYF
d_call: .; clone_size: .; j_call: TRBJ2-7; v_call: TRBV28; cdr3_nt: TGTGCCAGCAGCGCGGTAGCCGGGACCGATCAGTACTTC; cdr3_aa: CASSAVAGTDQYF
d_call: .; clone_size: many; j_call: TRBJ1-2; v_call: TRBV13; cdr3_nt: TGTGCCAGCAGCTTAAGGGAAGGGCATGGCTACACCTTC; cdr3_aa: CASSLREGHGYTF
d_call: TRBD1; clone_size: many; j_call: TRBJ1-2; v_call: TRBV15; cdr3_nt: TGTGCCACCAGGGGAGGGACAGGTGCATATGGCTACACCTTC; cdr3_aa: CATRGGTGAYGYTF
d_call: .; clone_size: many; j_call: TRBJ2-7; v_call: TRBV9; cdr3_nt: TGTGCCAGCAGCGTAGAGGCCTTGGACCACGAGCAGTACTTC; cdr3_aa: CASSVEALDHEQYF
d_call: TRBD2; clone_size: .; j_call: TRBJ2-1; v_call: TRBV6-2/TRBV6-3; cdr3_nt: TGTGCCAGCAGTTACTGGCAGCGGGAGCGGTACAATGAGCAGTTCTTC; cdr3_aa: CASSYWQRERYNEQFF
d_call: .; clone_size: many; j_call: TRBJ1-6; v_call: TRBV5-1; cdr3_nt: TGCGCCAGCTCCACTCATTCCCTCGACAGCTCGAGCTCCTATAATTCACCCCTCCACTTT; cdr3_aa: CASSTHSLDSSSSYNSPLHF
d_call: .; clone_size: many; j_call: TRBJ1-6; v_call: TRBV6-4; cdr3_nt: TGTGCCAGCACTATACAGGGTTATAATTCACCCCTCCACTTT; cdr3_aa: CASTIQGYNSPLHF
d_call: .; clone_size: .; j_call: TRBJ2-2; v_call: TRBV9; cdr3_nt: TGTGCCAGCAGCGTAGTCGGGTCCGGGGAGCTGTTTTTT; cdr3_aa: CASSVVGSGELFF
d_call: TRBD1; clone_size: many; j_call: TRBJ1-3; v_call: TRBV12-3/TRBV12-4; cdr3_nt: TGTGCCAGCAGACCCCCGACAGGGCTTGACACCATATATTTT; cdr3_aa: CASRPPTGLDTIYF
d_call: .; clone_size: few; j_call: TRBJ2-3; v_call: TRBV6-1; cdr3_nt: TGTGCCAGCAGTGACGAACCGACAGTAATAGGCACAGATACGCAGTATTTT; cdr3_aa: CASSDEPTVIGTDTQYF
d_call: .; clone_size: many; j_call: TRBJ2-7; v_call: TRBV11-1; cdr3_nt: TGTGCCAGCAGCTTGGGTAGAACCTACGAGCAGTACTTC; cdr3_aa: CASSLGRTYEQYF
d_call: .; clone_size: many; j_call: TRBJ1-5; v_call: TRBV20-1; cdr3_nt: TGCAGTGCTAGCGCCGGGACATTTAGCAATCAGCCCCAGCATTTT; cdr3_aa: CSASAGTFSNQPQHF